Following are 15 T cell receptor beta chains from one sample sequenced in a study of CD8 T cells in Susac syndrome. RNA amounts of about 0.5 to 1 ug underwent reverse transcription with random hexamers. MiXCR, run by TCRdb on the immunoSEQ multiplex PCR reads, gives a single entry per CDR3 protein. This sample yields 200,000 to 250,000 distinct CDR3 sequences, of which roughly 90% are seen a single time; about 0.13% belongs to the top ten. The material sequenced was CD8+ T cells from PBMCs. The origin of the receptors is a human donor with multiple sclerosis.

The chain combines TRBV2 with TRBJ1-2; D might be TRBD1 (6 bases). CDR3 length: 14 amino acids. With 3 bases removed from V and 8 bases from J, the gap between germline ends came to 16 bases. Germline loops: CDR1 SNHLY, CDR2 FYNNEI. The CDR3 loop reads CASSDIAGDKGYTF. Written as DNA, the CDR3 is TGTGCCAGCAGTGACATCGCAGGGGATAAAGGCTACACCTTC.

The J gene is TRBJ2-1, the V gene TRBV4-3, with D hard to call. Per germline, CDR1 LGHNA and CDR2 YSLEER. The CDR3 is made up of 16 amino acids. V shed 4 bases and J shed 1 base, with 14 bases lying between them. The CDR3 DNA reads TGCGCCAGCAGCCTAGCCAACGAACGGTCCTACAATGAGCAGTTCTTC. It specifies CASSLANERSYNEQFF.

The chain uses TRBV12-3 or TRBV12-4 and TRBJ2-7, with 9 bases identical to TRBD2. The length of the CDR3 is 16 residues. V lost 2 bases, J lost 3 bases, and 8 bases stayed unmatched. CDR3 sequence: CASSLKVAGGLYEQYF. CDR3 nucleotides: TGTGCCAGCAGTTTAAAGGTGGCGGGGGGGCTCTACGAGCAGTACTTC.

This sequence joins TRBV5-6 and TRBJ2-1; TRBD2 matches 10 bases. Trimming at V came to 0 bases and at J to 6 bases, leaving 15 bases not matched to a gene. Germline V gene data show CDR1 as SGHDT and CDR2 as YYEEEE. The CDR3 runs 19 residues. The CDR3 is CASSLAPVAGGVLTNEQFF. CDR3 in DNA: TGTGCCAGCAGCTTGGCCCCCGTAGCGGGAGGTGTATTGACCAATGAGCAGTTCTTC.

The chain combines TRBV9 with TRBJ2-3; TRBD2 is a possible D gene (5 bases). This CDR3 has 15 amino acids. In germline, CDR1 is SGDLS, CDR2 YYNGEE. Trimming cost V 6 bases and J 4 bases, with 18 bases left between them. CDR3 region: CASNGLLDSADTQYF. The CDR3 coding sequence is TGTGCCAGCAATGGGTTACTAGATAGTGCAGATACGCAGTATTTT.

This chain uses TRBV12-3 or TRBV12-4 with TRBJ1-2; a weak D match, TRBD1 (6 bases). Trimming stripped 4 bases from V and 4 bases from J, with 13 bases between. The CDR3 loop spans 14 amino acids. The CDR3 protein is CASSWGGGGYGYTF. The CDR3 DNA reads as TGTGCCAGCAGTTGGGGAGGGGGGGGCTATGGCTACACCTTC.

The chain is built from TRBV24-1 and TRBJ2-2; D is undetermined. The CDR3 is 13 amino acids. Germline CDR1 and CDR2: KGHDR and SFDVKD. Trimming stripped 4 bases from V and 5 bases from J, with 7 bases between. CDR3 residues: CATSEAFTGELFF. The CDR3 DNA reads as TGTGCCACCAGTGAAGCATTTACCGGGGAGCTGTTTTTT.

The chain has TRBV5-1 and TRBJ2-7, with TRBD2 as a possible D gene (6 bases). CDR3 length equals 15 residues. Trimming left V 4 bases short and J 7 bases short, with 21 bases between. CDR1 and CDR2 from the germline V gene are SGHRS and YFSETQ. The CDR3 spells CASSPGGGVRWEQYF. The CDR3 nucleotides read TGCGCCAGCAGCCCAGGTGGAGGGGTCCGCTGGGAGCAGTACTTC.

The chain links TRBV28 to TRBJ2-7; TRBD2 matches 8 bases. Trimming removed 7 bases from V and 5 bases from J; junction bases left unmatched: 13. The CDR3 is made up of 15 amino acids. CDR1 and CDR2 from the germline V gene are MDHEN and SYDVKM. CDR3 loop: CASTDRGGRSDEQYF. CDR3 sequence (DNA): TGTGCCAGCACCGACCGGGGCGGGAGGAGCGACGAGCAGTACTTC.

The chain is built from TRBV27 and TRBJ2-6; a possible D gene is TRBD2 (7 bases). V was shortened by 10 bases and J by 2 bases, with 15 bases between the two germline ends. Per germline, CDR1 MNHEY and CDR2 SMNVEV (reference sequence). The CDR3 loop spans 15 amino acids. CDR3 amino acids: CATKLGGPGANVLTF. The CDR3 DNA sequence: TGTGCCACCAAACTGGGGGGGCCTGGGGCCAACGTCCTGACTTTC.

V is TRBV19 and J is TRBJ2-7; the D gene is possibly TRBD1 (6 bases). The CDR3 length is 15 residues. V lost 4 bases to trimming and J lost 3 bases, with 16 bases between them. Germline V CDR1 and CDR2: LNHDA, SQIVND (reference sequence). The CDR3: CASSSPQGIDYEQYF. The CDR3 DNA sequence: TGTGCCAGTAGTAGCCCTCAGGGGATTGACTACGAGCAGTACTTC.

The chain uses TRBV29-1 and TRBJ2-5; 13 bases are shared with TRBD2. Trimming removed 7 bases from V and 7 bases from J; junction bases left unmatched: 27. Germline-derived CDR1 and CDR2 are SQVTM and ANQGSEA. The CDR3 spans 20 residues. The CDR3 region has the DNA TGCAGCGCCCGGGAGCGCCCGAACGGACTAGCGGGGGCATCGGAAGGGACCCAGTACTTC. Residues: CSARERPNGLAGASEGTQYF.

The chain carries TRBV19 and TRBJ2-3; the D gene is possibly TRBD1 (6 bases). Germline V gene data show CDR1 as LNHDA and CDR2 as SQIVND (reference sequence). Trimming stripped 9 bases from V and 2 bases from J, with 18 bases between. The length of the CDR3 is 15 residues. The CDR3 coding sequence is TGTGCCAGCGCTAACAGGGAGAGGCACACAGATACGCAGTATTTT. Amino acids: CASANRERHTDTQYF.

This rearrangement joins TRBV30 to TRBJ2-5; D gene unclear. Per the germline V gene, CDR1 is GTSNPN and CDR2 is SVGIG (reference sequence). Deletions cut 1 base from V and 3 bases from J, with 6 bases between. The CDR3 extends over 12 amino acids. The CDR3 spells CAWSGLKETQYF. The CDR3 nucleotides read TGTGCCTGGAGTGGATTAAAAGAGACCCAGTACTTC.

This chain links TRBV5-4 with TRBJ1-3, with TRBD1 as a possible D gene (6 bases). V gave up 0 bases and J gave up 2 bases, with 6 bases separating them. The CDR3 is 14 amino acids. Germline CDR1 and CDR2: SGHNT and YYREEE (reference sequence). DNA for the CDR3: TGTGCCAGCAGCTTGGGGGGGCCTGGAAACACCATATATTTT. Translating gives CASSLGGPGNTIYF.